Here is one T cell receptor beta chain with its context. CDR3 size: 14 residues. The germline gives CDR1 LNHDA, CDR2 SQIVND (reference sequence). V was shortened by 2 bases and J by 7 bases, with 14 bases between the two germline ends. Conversion of TCR transcripts into cDNA relied on 5'RACE template switching, which added a universal primer site and UMIs. From the 5' RACE reads, TCRdb called clonotypes with MiXCR, one entry per CDR3 protein. The sample lists 80,000 to 100,000 distinct CDR3 sequences, approximately 8.4% occurring once. This entry belongs to a study of T cells after yellow fever vaccination.

The TCR sequence derives from a man between 18 and 29 years old who received the YFV17D yellow fever vaccine. The chain carries TRBV19 and TRBJ1-2; D unclear. The sample in question was CD8+ T cells not binding an NS4B(214-222) dextramer, sorted from PBMCs, obtained less than 16 days after the first yellow fever vaccination. CDR3 in amino acids: CASSIQDDPPGYTF. The CDR3, as DNA: TGTGCCAGTAGTATACAGGACGACCCTCCTGGCTACACCTTC.